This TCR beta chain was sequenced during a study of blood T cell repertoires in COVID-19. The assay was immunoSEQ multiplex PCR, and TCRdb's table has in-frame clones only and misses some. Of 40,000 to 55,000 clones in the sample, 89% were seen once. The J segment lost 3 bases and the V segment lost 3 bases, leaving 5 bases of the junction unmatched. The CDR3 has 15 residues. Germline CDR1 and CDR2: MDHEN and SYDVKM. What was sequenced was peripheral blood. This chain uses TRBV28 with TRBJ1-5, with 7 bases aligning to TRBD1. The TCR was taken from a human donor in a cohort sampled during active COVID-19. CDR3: CASSFTGANNQPQHF. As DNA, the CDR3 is TGTGCCAGCAGTTTCACAGGGGCGAACAATCAGCCCCAGCATTTT.